This T cell receptor beta chain was sequenced during a study of cytomegalovirus exposure and HLA in healthy donors. Germline values: CDR1 SGHRS, CDR2 YFSETQ. The CDR3 totals 15 residues. V lost 4 bases, J lost 10 bases, and 22 bases lay in between. 60 Vbeta and 13 Jbeta primers were used in PCR. The method was immunoSEQ multiplex PCR; TCRdb's version includes in-frame clones alone and lacks a portion of them. Of some 190,000 clones detected, about four fifths appear once; the ten largest clones hold approximately 3.6%. The sample comprised PBMCs. This receptor was obtained from a man aged 40-55 years in good health and CMV-seropositive. The chain recombines TRBV5-1 with TRBJ2-3; maybe TRBD2 (6 bases). As DNA, the CDR3 is TGCGCCAGCAGCCCGGAGGGTGACTATCATCTCCCGCAGTATTTT. The encoded protein is CASSPEGDYHLPQYF.